This T cell receptor beta chain comes out of a study of CD8 T cells in ankylosing spondylitis. Study-level results: Enrichment of disease-linked clones was reportedly significant in matched ankylosing spondylitis synovial fluid.

Via MiXCR, TCRdb re-called the 5' RACE reads, giving one row per CDR3 protein. The sample holds around 150,000 distinct CDR3 sequences, around 43% seen once. The CDR3 totals 17 residues. The germline CDR1 and CDR2 sequences are LGHDT and YNNKEL (reference sequence). Of note for this clonotype: Antigen: not known. Germline and junction disagree at one end, which may indicate a read error.

The sequenced sample was synovial fluid, either unsorted or a sorted T cell fraction (not recorded which). V gene TRBV3-1 combines with J gene TRBJ2-2; 7 bases fit TRBD1. The clonotype originates from a male donor with ankylosing spondylitis. The CDR3 reads CASCQDLTGWGTGELFF. The CDR3 nucleotides read TGTGCCAGCTGCCAAGATCTGACAGGGTGGGGCACCGGGGAGCTGTTTTTT.